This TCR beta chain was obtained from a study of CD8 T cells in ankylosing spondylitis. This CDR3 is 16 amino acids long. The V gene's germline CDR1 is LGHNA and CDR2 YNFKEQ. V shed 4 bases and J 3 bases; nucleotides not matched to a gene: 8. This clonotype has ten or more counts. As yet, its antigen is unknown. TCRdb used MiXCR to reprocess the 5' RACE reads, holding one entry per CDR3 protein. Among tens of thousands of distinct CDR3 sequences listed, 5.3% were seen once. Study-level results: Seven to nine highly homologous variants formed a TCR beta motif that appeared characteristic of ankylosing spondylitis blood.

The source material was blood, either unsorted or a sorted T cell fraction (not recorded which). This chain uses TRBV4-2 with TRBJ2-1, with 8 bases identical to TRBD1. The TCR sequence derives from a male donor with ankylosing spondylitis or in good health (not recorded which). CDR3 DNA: TGTGCCAGCAGCCCTGTCGGGACAGGCTTCTACAATGAGCAGTTCTTC. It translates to CASSPVGTGFYNEQFF.